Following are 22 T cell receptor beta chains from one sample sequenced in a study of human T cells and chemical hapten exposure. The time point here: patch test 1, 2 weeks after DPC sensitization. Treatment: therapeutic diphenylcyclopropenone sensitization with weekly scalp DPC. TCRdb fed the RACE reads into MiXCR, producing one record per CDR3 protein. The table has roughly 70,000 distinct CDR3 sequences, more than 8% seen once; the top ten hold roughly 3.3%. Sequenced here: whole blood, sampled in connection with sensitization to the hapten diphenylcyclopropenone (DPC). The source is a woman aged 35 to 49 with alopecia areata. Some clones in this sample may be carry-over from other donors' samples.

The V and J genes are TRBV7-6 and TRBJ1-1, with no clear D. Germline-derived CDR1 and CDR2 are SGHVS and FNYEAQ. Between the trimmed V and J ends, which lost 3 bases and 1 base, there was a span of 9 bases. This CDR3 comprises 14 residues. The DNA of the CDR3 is TGTGCCAGCAGCTTGAGGACGGCGAACACTGAAGCTTTCTTT. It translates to CASSLRTANTEAFF.

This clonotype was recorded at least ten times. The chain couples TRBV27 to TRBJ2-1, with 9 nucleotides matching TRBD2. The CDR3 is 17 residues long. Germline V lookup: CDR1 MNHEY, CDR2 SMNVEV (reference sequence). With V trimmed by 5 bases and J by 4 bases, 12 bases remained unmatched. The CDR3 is CASSQVAGVWLYNEQFF. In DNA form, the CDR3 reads TGTGCCAGCAGTCAAGTAGCGGGGGTTTGGTTGTACAATGAGCAGTTCTTC.

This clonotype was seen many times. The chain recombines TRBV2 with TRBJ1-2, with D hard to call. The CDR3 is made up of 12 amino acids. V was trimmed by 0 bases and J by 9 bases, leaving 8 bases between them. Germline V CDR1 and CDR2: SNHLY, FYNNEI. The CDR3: CASSEAKWRYTF. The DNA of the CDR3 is TGTGCCAGCAGTGAAGCGAAATGGCGCTACACCTTC.

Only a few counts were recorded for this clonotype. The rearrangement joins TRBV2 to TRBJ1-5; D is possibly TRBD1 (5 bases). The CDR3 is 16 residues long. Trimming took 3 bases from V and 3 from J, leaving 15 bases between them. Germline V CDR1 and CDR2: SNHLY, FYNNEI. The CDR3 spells CASSDWGTAINQPQHF. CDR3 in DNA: TGTGCCAGCAGTGATTGGGGGACTGCAATCAATCAGCCCCAGCATTTT. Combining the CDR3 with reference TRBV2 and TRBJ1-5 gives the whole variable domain EPEVTQTPSHQVTQMGQEVILRCVPISNHLYFYWYRQILGQKVEFLVSFYNNEISEKSEIFDDQFSVERPDGSNFTLKIRSTKLEDSAMYFCASSDWGTAINQPQHFGDGTRLSIL.

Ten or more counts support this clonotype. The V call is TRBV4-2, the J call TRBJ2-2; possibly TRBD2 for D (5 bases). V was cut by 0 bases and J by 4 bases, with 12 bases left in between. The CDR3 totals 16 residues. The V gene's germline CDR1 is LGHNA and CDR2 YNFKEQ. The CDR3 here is CASSQESGEITGELFF. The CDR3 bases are TGTGCCAGCAGCCAAGAGTCCGGGGAAATCACCGGGGAGCTGTTTTTT.

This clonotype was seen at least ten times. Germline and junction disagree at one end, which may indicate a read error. CDR3 loop: CASSSGLGSGELFF. The CDR3 nucleotides read TGTGCCAGCAGCTCGGGCCTAGGCTCCGGTGAGCTGTTTTTT. This rearrangement joins TRBV7-6 to TRBJ2-2; D gene ambiguous. This CDR3 spans 14 amino acids. The germline gives CDR1 SGHVS, CDR2 FNYEAQ.

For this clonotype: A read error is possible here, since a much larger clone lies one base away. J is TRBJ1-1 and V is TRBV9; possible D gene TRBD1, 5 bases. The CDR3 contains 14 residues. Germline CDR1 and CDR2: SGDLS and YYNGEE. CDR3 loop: CVSSVGPEGPEAFF. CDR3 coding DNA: TGTGTCAGCAGCGTAGGACCAGAGGGGCCTGAAGCTTTCTTT.

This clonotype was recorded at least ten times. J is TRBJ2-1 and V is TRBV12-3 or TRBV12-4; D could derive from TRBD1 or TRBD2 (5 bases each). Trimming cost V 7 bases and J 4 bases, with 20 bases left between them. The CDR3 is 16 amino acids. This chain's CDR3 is CASTPRGTLQYNEQFF. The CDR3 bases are TGTGCCAGCACCCCGAGAGGGACGTTGCAGTACAATGAGCAGTTCTTC.

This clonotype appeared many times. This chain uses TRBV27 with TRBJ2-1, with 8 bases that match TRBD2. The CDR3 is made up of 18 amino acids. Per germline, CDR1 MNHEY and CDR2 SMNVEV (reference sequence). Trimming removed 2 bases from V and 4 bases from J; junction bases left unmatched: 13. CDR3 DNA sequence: TGTGCCAGCAGTTTACGGGGTGGCGCGGGGGGCTTATACAATGAGCAGTTCTTC. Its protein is CASSLRGGAGGLYNEQFF.

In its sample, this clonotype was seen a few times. The CDR3 region is CASSWAGASSYEQYF. Here the CDR3 DNA reads TGTGCCAGCAGCTGGGCTGGGGCATCCTCCTACGAGCAGTACTTC. This chain uses TRBV11-2 with TRBJ2-7; TRBD1 is a possible D gene (5 bases). The ends were cut back, 4 bases at V and 0 bases at J, with 13 bases in the middle. CDR1 and CDR2 from the germline V gene are SGHAT and FQNNGV. The CDR3 has 15 residues.

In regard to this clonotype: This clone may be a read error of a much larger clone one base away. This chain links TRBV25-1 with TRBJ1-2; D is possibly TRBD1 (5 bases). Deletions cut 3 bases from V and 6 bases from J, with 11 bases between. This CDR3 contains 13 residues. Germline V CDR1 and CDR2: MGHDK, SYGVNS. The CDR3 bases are TGTGCCAGCAGTGAGGATAGAGGGGATGGCTACACCTTC. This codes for CASSEDRGDGYTF.

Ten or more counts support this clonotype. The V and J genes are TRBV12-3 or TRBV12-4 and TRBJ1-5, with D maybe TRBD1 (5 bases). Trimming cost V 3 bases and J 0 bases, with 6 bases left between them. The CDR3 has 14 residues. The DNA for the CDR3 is TGTGCCAGCAGTTTCAGGGTTAGCAATCAGCCCCAGCATTTT. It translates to CASSFRVSNQPQHF.

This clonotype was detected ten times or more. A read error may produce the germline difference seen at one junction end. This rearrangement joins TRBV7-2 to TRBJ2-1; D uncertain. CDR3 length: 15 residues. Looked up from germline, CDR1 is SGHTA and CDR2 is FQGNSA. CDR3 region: CASTPMVGTYNEQFF. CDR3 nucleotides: TGCGCCAGCACCCCAATGGTCGGCACCTACAATGAGCAGTTCTTC.

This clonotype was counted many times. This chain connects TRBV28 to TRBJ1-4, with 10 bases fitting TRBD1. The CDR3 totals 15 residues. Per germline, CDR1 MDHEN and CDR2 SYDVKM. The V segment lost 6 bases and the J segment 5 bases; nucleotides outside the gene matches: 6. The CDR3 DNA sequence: TGTGCCAGCAGACTCGGACAGGGGGAGAATGAAAAACTGTTTTTT. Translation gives CASRLGQGENEKLFF.

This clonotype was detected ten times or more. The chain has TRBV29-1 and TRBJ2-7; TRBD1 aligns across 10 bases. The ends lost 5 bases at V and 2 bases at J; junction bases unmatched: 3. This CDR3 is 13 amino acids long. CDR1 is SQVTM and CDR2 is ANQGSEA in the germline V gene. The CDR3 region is CSVSGTGAYEQYF. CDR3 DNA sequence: TGCAGCGTTTCCGGGACAGGGGCCTACGAGCAGTACTTC.

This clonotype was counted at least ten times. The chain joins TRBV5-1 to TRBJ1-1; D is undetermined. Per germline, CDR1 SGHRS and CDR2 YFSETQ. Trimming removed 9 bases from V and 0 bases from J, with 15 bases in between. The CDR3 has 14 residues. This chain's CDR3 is CATRISGMNTEAFF. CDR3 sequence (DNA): TGCGCCACCAGGATATCGGGTATGAACACTGAAGCTTTCTTT.

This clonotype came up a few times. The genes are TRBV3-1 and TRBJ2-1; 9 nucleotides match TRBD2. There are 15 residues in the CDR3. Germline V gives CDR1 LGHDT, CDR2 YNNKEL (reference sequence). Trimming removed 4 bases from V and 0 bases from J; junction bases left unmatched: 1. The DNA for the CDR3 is TGTGCCAGCAGCCGCGGGGGGGCCTCCTACAATGAGCAGTTCTTC. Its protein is CASSRGGASYNEQFF.

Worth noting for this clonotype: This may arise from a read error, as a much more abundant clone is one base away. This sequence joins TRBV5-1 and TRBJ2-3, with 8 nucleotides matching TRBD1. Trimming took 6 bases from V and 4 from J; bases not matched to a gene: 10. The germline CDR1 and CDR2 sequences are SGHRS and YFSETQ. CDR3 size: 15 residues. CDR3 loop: CASNQAGQGADTQYF. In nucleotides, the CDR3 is TGCGCCAGCAACCAAGCCGGACAGGGCGCAGATACGCAGTATTTT.

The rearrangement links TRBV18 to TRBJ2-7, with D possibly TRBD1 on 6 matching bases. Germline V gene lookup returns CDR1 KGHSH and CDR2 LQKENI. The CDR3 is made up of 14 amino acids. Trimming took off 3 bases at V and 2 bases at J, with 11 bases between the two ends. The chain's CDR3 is CASSPDRPPYEQYF. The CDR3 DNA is TGTGCCAGCTCACCGGACAGACCCCCCTACGAGCAGTACTTC. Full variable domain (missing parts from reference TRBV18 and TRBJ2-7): NAGVMQNPRHLVRRRGQEARLRCSPMKGHSHVYWYRQLPEEGLKFMVYLQKENIIDESGMPKERFSAEFPKEGPSILRIQQVVRGDSAAYFCASSPDRPPYEQYFGPGTRLTVT.

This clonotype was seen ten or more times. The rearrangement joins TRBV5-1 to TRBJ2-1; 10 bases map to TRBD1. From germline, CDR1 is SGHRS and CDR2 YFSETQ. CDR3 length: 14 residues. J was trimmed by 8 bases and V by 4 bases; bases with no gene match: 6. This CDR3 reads CASSPRTGGDEQFF. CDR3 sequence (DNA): TGCGCCAGCAGCCCCAGGACAGGGGGTGATGAGCAGTTCTTC.

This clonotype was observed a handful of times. The CDR3 DNA sequence: TGCAGTGGTACCGCCGGGACTAGCGGGGGGTACGAGCAGTACTTC. Its protein is CSGTAGTSGGYEQYF. The rearrangement links TRBV20-1 to TRBJ2-7, with 15 positions matching TRBD2. V lost 7 bases to trimming and J lost 4 bases; unmatched junction nucleotides: 8. The CDR3 has 15 amino acids. In germline, CDR1 is DFQATT, CDR2 SNEGSKA (reference sequence).

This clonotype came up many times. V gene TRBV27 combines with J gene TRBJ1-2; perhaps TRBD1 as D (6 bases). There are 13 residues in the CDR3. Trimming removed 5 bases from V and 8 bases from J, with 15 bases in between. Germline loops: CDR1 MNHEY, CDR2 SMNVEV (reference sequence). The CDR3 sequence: CASSPTGHRGYTF. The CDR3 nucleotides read TGTGCCAGCAGTCCGACGGGACACCGAGGCTACACCTTC.